The 24 T cell receptor beta chains below all came from one sample that was sequenced in a study of OX40 agonist ivuxolimab in advanced cancers. Assay used: immunoSEQ multiplex PCR; TCRdb lists only in-frame clones, some missing. The data hold about 59,000 clones, with around 86% observed a single time. This material consisted of CD4+ or CD8+ T cells sorted from blood, taken in a trial of the OX40 agonist ivuxolimab. The origin of the receptors is an adult with an advanced solid tumor such as melanoma, head and neck, liver or kidney cancer.

V and J are TRBV9 and TRBJ2-3, with D possibly being TRBD1 (5 bases). The CDR3 contains 13 residues. From germline, CDR1 is SGDLS and CDR2 YYNGEE. Trimming cost V 3 bases and J 4 bases, with 9 bases left between them. This chain's CDR3 is CASSEMGPDTQYF. The CDR3 DNA reads TGTGCCAGCAGCGAAATGGGGCCAGATACGCAGTATTTT.

V usage is TRBV10-1 and J usage is TRBJ2-2; possible D gene TRBD1, 5 bases. Trimming removed 5 bases at V and 0 bases at J, with 10 bases between. CDR3 length: 15 residues. The germline V gene has CDR1 WNHNN and CDR2 SYGVQD (reference sequence). The CDR3 sequence: CASSKTVSNTGELFF. DNA of the CDR3: TGCGCCAGCAGTAAGACAGTTTCGAACACCGGGGAGCTGTTTTTT.

The V call is TRBV5-1, the J call TRBJ2-2, with TRBD1 matching 9 bases. This CDR3 is 15 amino acids long. The V and J ends lost 4 bases and 0 bases, in that order; junction bases with no gene match: 1. Germline lookup yields CDR1 SGHRS and CDR2 YFSETQ. CDR3 in DNA: TGCGCCAGCAGCCGGGACAGGGCGAACACCGGGGAGCTGTTTTTT. Protein product: CASSRDRANTGELFF.

The rearrangement joins TRBV5-1 to TRBJ1-3; D is perhaps TRBD1 (5 bases). CDR1 and CDR2 (germline): SGHRS, YFSETQ. This CDR3 contains 16 residues. Trimming removed 0 bases from V and 7 bases from J, with 17 bases in between. CDR3 protein: CASSLGQYDLGNTIYF. The CDR3 DNA sequence: TGCGCCAGCAGCTTGGGACAGTACGATCTTGGGAACACCATATATTTT.

This chain uses TRBV6-1 with TRBJ1-6; D is unclear. Germline V gene data show CDR1 as MNHNS and CDR2 as SASEGT. Trimming took off 6 bases at V and 14 bases at J, with 14 bases between the two ends. The CDR3 spans 12 residues. The CDR3 region has the DNA TGTGCCAGCAGAAAAATCGATTGGTCCCTCCACTTT. It codes for CASRKIDWSLHF.

The V gene is TRBV7-3, the J gene TRBJ2-1, with D hard to call. Per the germline V gene, CDR1 is SGHTA and CDR2 is FQGTGA. V shed 2 bases and J shed 0 bases, with 11 bases lying between them. This CDR3 has 16 residues. The CDR3 loop is CASSLGPDRSYNEQFF. CDR3 bases: TGTGCCAGCAGCTTAGGGCCAGATCGCTCCTACAATGAGCAGTTCTTC.

V usage is TRBV10-1 and J usage is TRBJ1-2; D is uncertain. The CDR3 spans 14 residues. Germline lookup yields CDR1 WNHNN and CDR2 SYGVQD (reference sequence). V dropped 4 bases and J dropped 5 bases, with 14 bases sitting between them. The CDR3, as DNA: TGCGCCAGCAGTGTCCGGGGTTCGGGTTATGGCTACACCTTC. Translation: CASSVRGSGYGYTF.

This chain links TRBV5-1 with TRBJ1-2; D gene uncertain. The germline V gene encodes CDR1 SGHRS and CDR2 YFSETQ. Trimming pared 1 base from V and 8 bases from J, leaving 18 bases between. The CDR3 runs to 15 residues. The CDR3 nucleotides are TGCGCCAGCAGCTTGACCTCTGCCGGCAGCGGGGGCTACACCTTC. This gives the protein CASSLTSAGSGGYTF.

The chain combines TRBV5-6 with TRBJ2-5, with 7 bases aligning to TRBD2. Germline-derived CDR1 and CDR2 are SGHDT and YYEEEE. The CDR3 sequence is 17 residues long. The V and J ends lost 2 bases and 5 bases, in that order; junction bases with no gene match: 15. CDR3 bases: TGTGCCAGCAGCTTTACAAAACTAGCGACCCGGGGGGAGACCCAGTACTTC. This encodes CASSFTKLATRGETQYF.

V gene TRBV28 combines with J gene TRBJ1-5; D is unresolved. Per the germline V gene, CDR1 is MDHEN and CDR2 is SYDVKM. Trimming stripped 7 bases from V and 5 bases from J, with 9 bases between. This CDR3 contains 12 residues. CDR3 sequence reads: CASNPVDQPQHF. In DNA form, the CDR3 reads TGTGCCAGCAACCCGGTCGATCAGCCCCAGCATTTT.

V is TRBV6-5 and J is TRBJ2-5; 8 bases map to TRBD2. The CDR3 covers 13 residues. The trim removed 6 bases at V and 4 bases at J, leaving 4 bases unmatched. From germline, CDR1 is MNHEY and CDR2 SVGAGI. CDR3 coding DNA: TGTGCCAGCAGCCGGACTAGCCGAGAGACCCAGTACTTC. Amino acid sequence: CASSRTSRETQYF.

The J gene is TRBJ2-5, the V gene TRBV9, with 9 bases matching TRBD1. This CDR3 contains 13 residues. With V trimmed by 4 bases and J by 5 bases, 3 bases remained unmatched. The germline V gene encodes CDR1 SGDLS and CDR2 YYNGEE. As DNA, the CDR3 is TGTGCCAGCAGCCGACAGGGGGGTGAGACCCAGTACTTC. Translated, it gives CASSRQGGETQYF. Combining the CDR3 with reference TRBV9 and TRBJ2-5 gives the whole variable domain DSGVTQTPKHLITATGQRVTLRCSPRSGDLSVYWYQQSLDQGLQFLIQYYNGEERAKGNILERFSAQQFPDLHSELNLSSLELGDSALYFCASSRQGGETQYFGPGTRLLVL.

V is TRBV5-1 and J is TRBJ2-5; 8 bases fit TRBD1. The closer fit of TRBJ2-7 to the DNA end suggests the J call may be wrong. From germline, CDR1 is SGHRS and CDR2 YFSETQ. The CDR3 totals 15 residues. CDR3 residues: CASSLTGGNTYEQYF. DNA of the CDR3: TGCGCCAGCAGCTTAACAGGGGGGAACACCTACGAGCAGTACTTC.

The chain employs TRBV28 and TRBJ1-5, with D perhaps TRBD1 (5 bases). The V end was cut by 6 bases, the J end by 0 bases, with 12 bases between. The CDR3 consists of 15 residues. The germline CDR1 and CDR2 sequences are MDHEN and SYDVKM. The CDR3 spells CASRPDILSNQPQHF. CDR3 coding DNA: TGTGCCAGCAGGCCGGACATCCTTAGCAATCAGCCCCAGCATTTT.

The V call is TRBV19, the J call TRBJ1-1, with TRBD1 matching 10 bases. The CDR3 is 14 amino acids. CDR1 LNHDA and CDR2 SQIVND come from the germline V gene (reference sequence). V lost 7 bases and J lost 4; bases outside the gene matches: 6. The CDR3 coding sequence is TGTGCCAGTACCCGGACAGGGGGACGCACTGAAGCTTTCTTT. Residues: CASTRTGGRTEAFF.

A few counts support this clone. This sample includes further DNA sequences coding for the same CDR3. V usage is TRBV5-8 and J usage is TRBJ1-6, with D uncertain. Trimming pared 0 bases from V and 8 bases from J, leaving 9 bases between. The CDR3 spans 14 residues. Germline V gives CDR1 SGHTS, CDR2 YDEGEE. The CDR3 region has the DNA TGTGCCAGCAGCTTGGGGCAGGCTGATTCACCCCTCCACTTT. This translates into CASSLGQADSPLHF.

V usage is TRBV7-2 and J usage is TRBJ2-2; D might be TRBD1 (6 bases). CDR1 is SGHTA and CDR2 is FQGNSA in the germline V gene. The CDR3 has 16 amino acids. Trimming took off 5 bases at V and 4 bases at J, with 17 bases between the two ends. CDR3: CASSPRGQVFTGELFF. CDR3 nucleotide sequence: TGTGCCAGCAGCCCTAGGGGACAAGTCTTCACCGGGGAGCTGTTTTTT.

V gene TRBV5-1 combines with J gene TRBJ2-7; D not resolved. From germline, CDR1 is SGHRS and CDR2 YFSETQ. Trimming took 0 bases from V and 2 from J, leaving 9 bases between them. This CDR3 is 14 amino acids long. The CDR3 bases are TGCGCCAGCAGCTTGGAGGGAAACCCCTACGAGCAGTACTTC. This sequence encodes CASSLEGNPYEQYF.

The gene calls are TRBV9 and TRBJ2-1; the D is unclear. V was clipped by 0 bases and J by 4 bases, with 11 bases between them. Per germline, CDR1 SGDLS and CDR2 YYNGEE. CDR3 length equals 15 residues. Here the CDR3 DNA reads TGTGCCAGCAGCGTAGACGTAGTTCTGTACAATGAGCAGTTCTTC. This sequence encodes CASSVDVVLYNEQFF.

The gene calls are TRBV2 and TRBJ2-1; D is undetermined. The length of the CDR3 is 15 residues. Germline V gene sequence: CDR1 SNHLY, CDR2 FYNNEI. V lost 3 bases, J lost 0 bases, and 9 bases lay in between. CDR3 sequence: CASSDITSSYNEQFF. DNA for the CDR3: TGTGCCAGCAGTGACATAACGAGCTCCTACAATGAGCAGTTCTTC.

The rearrangement links TRBV11-3 to TRBJ1-1; D is unclear. Trimming removed 4 bases from V and 0 bases from J, with 6 bases in between. The CDR3 is 13 amino acids. Germline CDR1 reads SGHNT; CDR2 reads YENEEA. This CDR3 is CASSSKMNTEAFF. CDR3 sequence (DNA): TGTGCCAGCAGCTCAAAGATGAACACTGAAGCTTTCTTT. The entire variable domain, with the rest obtained from reference TRBV11-3 and TRBJ1-1, is as follows: EAGVVQSPRYKIIEKKQPVAFWCNPISGHNTLYWYLQNLGQGPELLIRYENEEAVDDSQLPKDRFSAERLKGVDSTLKIQPAELGDSAVYLCASSSKMNTEAFFGQGTRLTVV.

CDR3 region: CASIAGSLTAEAFF. The CDR3 region has the DNA TGTGCCAGCATAGCCGGCTCCCTCACCGCTGAAGCTTTCTTT. The chain links TRBV28 to TRBJ1-1, with D hard to call. The CDR3 spans 14 residues. V was shortened by 7 bases and J by 6 bases, with 18 bases between the two germline ends. CDR1 and CDR2 from the germline V gene are MDHEN and SYDVKM. The full variable domain, with the rest looked up from reference TRBV28 and TRBJ1-1, is DVKVTQSSRYLVKRTGEKVFLECVQDMDHENMFWYRQDPGLGLRLIYFSYDVKMKEKGDIPEGYSVSREKKERFSLILESASTNQTSMYLCASIAGSLTAEAFFGQGTRLTVV.

In DNA, the CDR3 is TGTGCCAGCAACGGACAGGGGGCAAATTCACCCCTCCACTTT. Its translation is CASNGQGANSPLHF. V and J are TRBV6-5 and TRBJ1-6; 11 positions agree with TRBD1. The ends lost 7 bases at V and 7 bases at J; junction bases unmatched: 3. Germline V gene data show CDR1 as MNHEY and CDR2 as SVGAGI. The CDR3 spans 14 residues.

This clone occurred once. This sequence joins TRBV7-3 and TRBJ2-5; D assignment may be TRBD1 or TRBD2 (6 bases each). The CDR3 sequence is 13 residues long. CDR1 and CDR2 from the germline V gene are SGHTA and FQGTGA. Trimming took 5 bases from V and 5 from J, leaving 12 bases between them. CDR3 in DNA: TGTGCCAGCAGCAAAACAGGGAGGGAGACCCAGTACTTC. Residues: CASSKTGRETQYF.